This TCR beta chain emerged from a study of a mutant IDH1 vaccine in newly diagnosed glioma. About the research overall: The study started vaccination 4-6 weeks after radiotherapy alone, or with temozolomide cycles. It was radiotherapy, temozolomide, or both that patients received previously, with most receiving both.

Time point specified: week 47, end of study. The vaccine gave 300 ug of a 20-mer mutant IDH1 peptide subcutaneously per dose. Patients underwent eight vaccinations, which took place in weeks 1, 3, 5, 7, 11, 15, 19 and 23. New WHO grade 3 or 4 IDH1-mutant, ATRX-lost astrocytomas were present in all donors. This CDR3 comprises 17 residues. V dropped 1 base and J dropped 0 bases, with 17 bases sitting between them. CDR1 is SGHRS, CDR2 YFSETQ, per germline. Comments on this clone: What it binds is not known.

The protocol was immunoSEQ multiplex PCR, while the TCRdb copy is restricted to in-frame clones and leaves out a portion. The repertoire includes tens of thousands of clones, roughly four fifths of them detected once, and approximately 5.4% sits in the top ten. The receptor comes from a man aged 40-49 years with glioma. The gene calls are TRBV5-1 and TRBJ2-7; D may be TRBD2 (5 bases). Material: PBMCs, obtained from a glioma patient whose treatment included an IDH1 peptide vaccine. The CDR3 loop is CASSLYRGRGSSYEQYF. In nucleotides, the CDR3 is TGCGCCAGCAGCTTGTACCGTGGTAGAGGGAGCTCCTACGAGCAGTACTTC.